Following are 30 T cell receptor beta chains from one sample sequenced in a study of T cell repertoires in cytomegalovirus infection. TCRdb itself ran the reads through MiXCR, one entry per CDR3 protein. Among 250,000 to 300,000 distinct CDR3 sequences listed, about 18% were seen once. The sample taken for sequencing was CD8+ T cells from PBMCs. The source of these receptors is a human donor in good health (CMV status not recorded). Some clones in this sample may be carry-over from other donors' samples.

This clonotype was observed at least ten times. V and J are TRBV7-6 and TRBJ2-7; D may correspond to TRBD1 or TRBD2 (5 bases each). This CDR3 region has 14 residues. Germline values: CDR1 SGHVS, CDR2 FNYEAQ. Trimming took off 0 bases at V and 3 bases at J, with 9 bases between the two ends. The DNA of the CDR3 is TGTGCCAGCAGCTTAGCGAGGGGAAGCTACGAGCAGTACTTC. Amino acids: CASSLARGSYEQYF.

J is TRBJ2-1 and V is TRBV7-6; D not resolved. Germline V lookup: CDR1 SGHVS, CDR2 FNYEAQ. The length of the CDR3 is 13 residues. V was cut by 1 base and J by 7 bases, with 8 bases left in between. CDR3 amino acids: CASSLVEGNEQFF. The CDR3 region has the DNA TGTGCCAGCAGCTTAGTTGAAGGGAATGAGCAGTTCTTC. Full variable domain (outside the CDR3, taken from reference TRBV7-6 and TRBJ2-1): GAGVSQSPRYKVTKRGQDVALRCDPISGHVSLYWYRQALGQGPEFLTYFNYEAQQDKSGLPNDRFSAERPEGSISTLTIQRTEQRDSAMYRCASSLVEGNEQFFGPGTRLTVL.

This clonotype was recorded many times. The gene calls are TRBV28 and TRBJ2-6, with D possibly TRBD1 on 6 matching bases. Trimming left V 6 bases short and J 1 base short, with 10 bases between. From germline, CDR1 is MDHEN and CDR2 SYDVKM. The CDR3 is 15 amino acids. The CDR3 loop is CASSPTGSGANVLTF. As DNA, the CDR3 is TGTGCCAGCAGCCCGACAGGTTCTGGGGCCAACGTCCTGACTTTC.

In this sample, this clonotype turned up many times. This chain uses TRBV7-8 with TRBJ1-1; TRBD1 aligns across 9 bases. Germline V gene sequence: CDR1 SGHVS, CDR2 FQNEAQ. CDR3 length: 14 residues. V dropped 1 base and J dropped 6; count of bases not matched to a gene: 3. The CDR3 region has the DNA TGTGCCAGCAGCTTAGGGAGGACAGGGGCTGAAGCTTTCTTT. It yields the protein CASSLGRTGAEAFF.

This clonotype has more than one count but fewer than ten. The rearrangement uses TRBV4-2 and TRBJ1-2; D is uncertain. Germline V gives CDR1 LGHNA, CDR2 YNFKEQ. The germline V and J ends were trimmed by 0 bases and 2 bases, with 13 bases remaining between them. This CDR3 has 16 residues. Written as DNA, the CDR3 is TGTGCCAGCAGCCAAGATTTGGAGCACTCGAACTATGGCTACACCTTC. It is translated as CASSQDLEHSNYGYTF.

This rearrangement joins TRBV12-5 to TRBJ2-2; D is ambiguous. V lost 3 bases and J 0 bases, leaving 11 bases between the germline ends. CDR3 length equals 16 residues. Germline V gives CDR1 LGHNT, CDR2 FRNRAP. The CDR3 protein is CASGFPGDPNTGELFF. The CDR3 nucleotides are TGTGCTAGTGGTTTCCCCGGCGATCCGAACACCGGGGAGCTGTTTTTT.

This clonotype showed up many times. The chain recombines TRBV14 with TRBJ1-1, with D possibly TRBD1 on 5 matching bases. CDR1 and CDR2 from the germline V gene are SGHDN and FVKESK. Trimming took off 4 bases at V and 3 bases at J, with 12 bases between the two ends. This CDR3 region has 14 residues. The CDR3 sequence: CASSPDSGHTEAFF. The CDR3 DNA follows: TGTGCCAGCAGCCCAGACTCAGGGCACACTGAAGCTTTCTTT.

The rearrangement links TRBV5-4 to TRBJ1-2; no reliable D call. The V and J ends lost 2 bases and 8 bases respectively, with 13 bases between them. The CDR3 runs to 13 residues. Germline V gene sequence: CDR1 SGHNT, CDR2 YYREEE (reference sequence). The CDR3 region is CASSFSGLGGYTF. CDR3 bases: TGTGCCAGCAGCTTCTCGGGCCTTGGGGGCTACACCTTC. The whole variable domain, remainder taken from reference TRBV5-4 and TRBJ1-2, is ETGVTQSPTHLIKTRGQQVTLRCSSQSGHNTVSWYQQALGQGPQFIFQYYREEENGRGNFPPRFSGLQFPNYSSELNVNALELDDSALYLCASSFSGLGGYTFGSGTRLTVV.

This clonotype was seen once. An end of the junction does not agree with germline; a read error may underlie this. The chain is built from TRBV7-7 and TRBJ2-5; D may be TRBD1 (5 bases). CDR3 size: 15 residues. Germline CDR1 is SSHAT and CDR2 is FNYEAQ (reference sequence). The CDR3 DNA follows: TGTGCTAGCAGCATTGGTGGGGCAGTACAAGAGACCCAGTACTTC. Translation: CASSIGGAVQETQYF.

Many counts were recorded for this clonotype. The chain carries TRBV12-5 and TRBJ1-1; no clear D gene. The CDR3 contains 11 residues. The germline V gene has CDR1 LGHNT and CDR2 FRNRAP. The ends were cut back, 4 bases at V and 6 bases at J, with 6 bases in the middle. The CDR3 DNA sequence: TGTGCTAGTGGTTCGGATGCTGAAGCTTTCTTT. Its translation is CASGSDAEAFF.

This chain joins TRBV20-1 and TRBJ2-7; no definite D call. The CDR3 contains 14 residues. Looked up from germline, CDR1 is DFQATT and CDR2 is SNEGSKA (reference sequence). Trimming left V 0 bases short and J 2 bases short, with 11 bases between. The CDR3 coding sequence is TGCAGTGCTAGAGATCGGCGAAAGACCTACGAGCAGTACTTC. It specifies CSARDRRKTYEQYF.

The genes are TRBV5-6 and TRBJ2-7, with TRBD1 matching over 7 bases. The germline V gene encodes CDR1 SGHDT and CDR2 YYEEEE. The V gene end was trimmed by 2 bases and the J gene end by 0 bases; junction bases not matched to a gene: 17. The CDR3 loop spans 19 amino acids. The CDR3, as DNA: TGTGCCAGCAGCTTCAGATTCCGGGGCATTGGGACAGACTCCTACGAGCAGTACTTC. This gives the protein CASSFRFRGIGTDSYEQYF.

The rearrangement uses TRBV4-1 and TRBJ2-1, with D perhaps TRBD2 (5 bases). The CDR3 is 13 amino acids. V shed 1 base and J shed 7 bases, with 8 bases lying between them. Germline V CDR1 and CDR2: MGHRA, YSYEKL. CDR3 region: CASSQGRRNEQFF. As DNA, the CDR3 is TGCGCCAGCAGCCAAGGTCGGAGGAATGAGCAGTTCTTC.

The chain employs TRBV20-1 and TRBJ2-3; the D gene is possibly TRBD1 (6 bases). There are 15 residues in the CDR3. From germline, CDR1 is DFQATT and CDR2 SNEGSKA (reference sequence). V lost 0 bases to trimming and J lost 1 base, with 11 bases between them. The CDR3 DNA reads as TGCAGTGCTAGAGATCCCAGGGGTCGCACAGATACGCAGTATTTT. Residues: CSARDPRGRTDTQYF.

Only a few counts were recorded for this clonotype. V gene TRBV28 combines with J gene TRBJ1-4; weak D call: TRBD1 (6 bases). Germline lookup yields CDR1 MDHEN and CDR2 SYDVKM. The CDR3 has 16 residues. The V gene lost 5 bases and the J gene lost 7 bases, with 20 bases spanning the gap. The CDR3 loop reads CASSPANAGVGEKLFF. Written as DNA, the CDR3 is TGTGCCAGCAGTCCCGCCAACGCAGGGGTCGGTGAAAAACTGTTTTTT.

V is TRBV7-9 and J is TRBJ2-7; D gene uncertain. V was clipped by 5 bases and J by 4 bases, with 15 bases between them. The CDR3 spans 14 residues. Germline V gene data show CDR1 as SEHNR and CDR2 as FQNEAQ (reference sequence). CDR3 sequence (DNA): TGTGCCAGCAGCCCAGACTGGGATTTTTACGAGCAGTACTTC. Translated, it gives CASSPDWDFYEQYF.

A few counts support this clonotype. The rearrangement joins TRBV28 to TRBJ1-6; 9 positions match TRBD1. V lost 7 bases, J lost 7 bases, and 5 bases stayed unmatched. CDR1 MDHEN and CDR2 SYDVKM come from the germline V gene. The CDR3 sequence is 14 residues long. The CDR3: CASTYRGLNSPLHF. CDR3 bases: TGTGCCAGCACCTACAGGGGGCTAAATTCACCCCTCCACTTT.

At least ten counts were recorded for this clonotype. This rearrangement joins TRBV7-9 to TRBJ1-1; 7 nucleotides line up with TRBD1. The CDR3 consists of 13 residues. Germline V lookup: CDR1 SEHNR, CDR2 FQNEAQ (reference sequence). V lost 5 bases, J lost 5 bases, and 5 bases stayed unmatched. This chain's CDR3 is CASSHGTATEAFF. CDR3 DNA sequence: TGTGCCAGCAGCCACGGGACAGCAACTGAAGCTTTCTTT.

The table lists this clonotype with a few counts. The CDR3 nucleotides are TGTGCCAGCAGTTACTCGCAGCCAAGGGCCCTCCACTTT. It is translated as CASSYSQPRALHF. This chain links TRBV6-6 with TRBJ1-6; no definite D call. Looked up from germline, CDR1 is MNHNY and CDR2 is SVGAGI (reference sequence). The CDR3 sequence is 13 residues long. V lost 0 bases and J lost 14, with 11 bases in between.

This clonotype was counted a few times. The V gene is TRBV28, the J gene TRBJ2-7; D unclear. This CDR3 has 13 residues. Germline-derived CDR1 and CDR2 are MDHEN and SYDVKM. Between the trimmed V and J ends, which lost 2 bases and 1 base, there was a span of 6 bases. The CDR3, as DNA: TGTGCCAGCAGTTTACCTGAATCCTACGAGCAGTACTTC. It translates to CASSLPESYEQYF.

This clonotype was recorded at least ten times. This chain joins TRBV7-6 and TRBJ1-1; D not certain. CDR1 SGHVS and CDR2 FNYEAQ come from the germline V gene. The V end was cut by 1 base, the J end by 3 bases, with 12 bases between. The length of the CDR3 is 15 residues. The CDR3: CASSLVPTKDTEAFF. CDR3 bases: TGTGCCAGCAGCTTAGTTCCCACGAAGGACACTGAAGCTTTCTTT.

This clonotype occurred many times. This rearrangement joins TRBV7-9 to TRBJ2-1; D unresolved. CDR1 is SEHNR, CDR2 FQNEAQ, per germline (reference sequence). This CDR3 is built from 12 residues. V was shortened by 5 bases and J by 8 bases, with 10 bases between the two germline ends. DNA for the CDR3: TGTGCCAGCAGCCCCAACATCGATGAGCAGTTCTTC. Its protein product is CASSPNIDEQFF.

In this sample, this clonotype turned up a few times. The rearrangement uses TRBV11-2 and TRBJ2-3, with D tentatively TRBD1 or TRBD2 (5 bases each). In germline, CDR1 is SGHAT, CDR2 FQNNGV. This CDR3 region has 15 residues. The V end lost 4 bases, the J end lost 1 base, and 12 bases lay between the germline ends. The CDR3 nucleotides read TGTGCCAGCAGCTGGGGACCAGGAGGCACAGATACGCAGTATTTT. This codes for CASSWGPGGTDTQYF.

There are many counts of this clonotype. The V gene is TRBV4-2, the J gene TRBJ2-1; 11 nucleotides match TRBD2. The V and J ends lost 7 bases and 2 bases, in that order; junction bases with no gene match: 4. Germline CDR1 LGHNA, CDR2 YNFKEQ. The CDR3 is 15 amino acids. The CDR3 here is CASKSTSGAYNEQFF. The CDR3 region has the DNA TGTGCCAGCAAATCGACTAGCGGGGCCTACAATGAGCAGTTCTTC.

The chain links TRBV28 to TRBJ1-6, with 9 bases lining up with TRBD1. Trimming removed 2 bases from V and 7 bases from J; junction bases left unmatched: 6. Germline assignment: CDR1 MDHEN and CDR2 SYDVKM. This CDR3 spans 16 amino acids. The CDR3 reads CASSLRQGVRNSPLHF. The CDR3 nucleotides read TGTGCCAGCAGTTTACGACAGGGGGTTAGGAATTCACCCCTCCACTTT.

This clonotype was found many times. This chain connects TRBV11-2 to TRBJ2-2, with a weak D call TRBD1 (5 bases). Per the germline V gene, CDR1 is SGHAT and CDR2 is FQNNGV. With 3 bases removed from V and 4 bases from J, the gap between germline ends came to 9 bases. This CDR3 has 14 residues. CDR3 nucleotide sequence: TGTGCCAGCAGCTTGGGCACAGGCACCGGGGAGCTGTTTTTT. This encodes CASSLGTGTGELFF.

This chain joins TRBV9 and TRBJ1-2; the match to TRBD1 covers 10 bases. The germline gives CDR1 SGDLS, CDR2 YYNGEE. Germline trimming cut 3 bases from V and 5 bases from J; bases unmatched to any gene: 4. The CDR3 sequence is 14 residues long. CDR3 DNA sequence: TGTGCCAGCAGCGCCGGACAGGGGGAGTATGGCTACACCTTC. It specifies CASSAGQGEYGYTF.

CDR3 sequence (DNA): TGTGCCAGCAGCACAAGCCCAGGAAACTATGGCTACACCTTC. Protein sequence: CASSTSPGNYGYTF. The chain employs TRBV7-9 and TRBJ1-2; unclear D gene. CDR3 length: 14 amino acids. Germline CDR1 SEHNR, CDR2 FQNEAQ (reference sequence). Trimming took off 5 bases at V and 2 bases at J, with 12 bases between the two ends.

Ten or more counts support this clonotype. The chain carries TRBV7-3 and TRBJ2-2; 9 bases match TRBD1. V trimming: 3 bases; J trimming: 3 bases; junction bases outside the gene matches: 11. In germline, CDR1 is SGHTA, CDR2 FQGTGA. This CDR3 is 18 amino acids long. CDR3 in DNA: TGTGCCAGCAGCTTCACCGGGACAGGGCTATTGGACACCGGGGAGCTGTTTTTT. Protein: CASSFTGTGLLDTGELFF.

In its sample, this clonotype was seen a few times. This rearrangement joins TRBV29-1 to TRBJ2-1, with 8 bases matching TRBD2. With 3 bases clipped from V and 6 bases from J, the junction kept 4 bases outside the gene matches. CDR1 SQVTM and CDR2 ANQGSEA come from the germline V gene. There are 13 residues in the CDR3. The CDR3 is CSVDVGLVNEQFF. CDR3 DNA: TGCAGCGTTGATGTGGGACTAGTCAATGAGCAGTTCTTC.